This note documents a single T cell receptor beta chain sequence. The germline gives CDR1 SGHRS, CDR2 YFSETQ. V shed 0 bases and J 5 bases; nucleotides not matched to a gene: 4. This CDR3 region has 14 residues. In the study's own analysis: Estimated nucleated cell counts came from reference gene primer amplification. This table comes from immunoSEQ multiplex PCR, and its TCRdb copy is limited to in-frame clones, with some not included. The D gene and trimming were derived from the DNA, and the V and J assignments and clone size from that table. The sample lists some 230,000 clones, about 86% occurring once. This record belongs to a study of blood T cell repertoires in COVID-19. Across the study: COVID-19 samples from acute and convalescent phases originated in the United States, Italy and Spain. The analysed material was cDNA or gDNA that came from T cells, B-cell-depleted T cells, or PBMCs.

The sequence was collected from a woman aged 25 to 39 who had recovered from COVID-19. Sequencing was performed on peripheral blood. The genes are TRBV5-1 and TRBJ2-7; TRBD1 aligns across 8 bases. The CDR3 DNA follows: TGCGCCAGCAGCTTGGAACACAGGGGGAACGAGCAGTACTTC. As protein: CASSLEHRGNEQYF.